The entry below describes one T cell receptor beta chain. What it binds is unknown. The data belong to a study of cytomegalovirus exposure and HLA in healthy donors. Study outcomes and limitations: Some TCR beta chains (164 of them) were listed as cytomegalovirus-associated. Highest at DRB1 and lowest at HLA-C, TCR association rates differed among HLA loci in a later analysis. Analysis was carried out at a later point, and it linked a missense DCLRE1C variant to TCR beta V- and J-gene trimming.

The PCR ran on 60 Vbeta and 13 Jbeta primers. The method was immunoSEQ multiplex PCR; TCRdb's version includes in-frame clones alone and lacks a portion of them. Of around 150,000 clones listed, approximately 70% are singletons. The CDR3 spans 14 residues. Trimming cost V 6 bases and J 0 bases; bases outside gene matches: 3. The V gene's germline CDR1 is MNHEY and CDR2 SVGAGI. The V gene is TRBV6-5, the J gene TRBJ2-7; 9 nucleotides agree with TRBD1. The clonotype comes from a man aged 40-50 years in good health and CMV-seropositive. The sequenced material came from PBMCs. As DNA, the CDR3 is TGTGCCAGCAGGGGGACAGGGAGCTCCTACGAGCAGTACTTC. Its translation is CASRGTGSSYEQYF.